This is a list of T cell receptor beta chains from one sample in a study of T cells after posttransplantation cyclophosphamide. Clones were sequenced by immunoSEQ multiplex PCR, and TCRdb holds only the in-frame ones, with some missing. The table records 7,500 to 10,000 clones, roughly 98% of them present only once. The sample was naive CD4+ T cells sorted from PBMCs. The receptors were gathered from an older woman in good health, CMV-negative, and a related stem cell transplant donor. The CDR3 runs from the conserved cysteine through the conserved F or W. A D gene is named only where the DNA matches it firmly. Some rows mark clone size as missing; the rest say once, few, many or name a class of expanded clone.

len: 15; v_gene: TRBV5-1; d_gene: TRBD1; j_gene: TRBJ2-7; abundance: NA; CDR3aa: CASSLVGTGLYEQYF; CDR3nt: TGCGCCAGCAGCTTGGTGGGGACAGGACTCTACGAGCAGTACTTC
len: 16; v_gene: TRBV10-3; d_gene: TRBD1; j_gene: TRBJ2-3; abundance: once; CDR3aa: CAISDRGQGAGDTQYF; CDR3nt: TGTGCCATCAGTGACCGCGGACAGGGGGCGGGGGATACGCAGTATTTT
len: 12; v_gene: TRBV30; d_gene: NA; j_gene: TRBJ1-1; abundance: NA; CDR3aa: CAWSPSDTEAFF; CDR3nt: TGTGCCTGGAGTCCCTCCGACACTGAAGCTTTCTTT
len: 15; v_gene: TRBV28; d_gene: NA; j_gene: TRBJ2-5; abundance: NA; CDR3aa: CASTPAEGRQETQYF; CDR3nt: TGTGCCAGCACTCCGGCTGAGGGCAGACAAGAGACCCAGTACTTC
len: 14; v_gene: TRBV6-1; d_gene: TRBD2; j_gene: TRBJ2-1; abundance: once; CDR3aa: CASSEREGYNEQFF; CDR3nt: TGTGCCAGCAGTGAGCGGGAGGGCTACAATGAGCAGTTCTTC
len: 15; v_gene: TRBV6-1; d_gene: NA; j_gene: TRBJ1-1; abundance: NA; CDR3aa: CASSENWGRVTEAFF; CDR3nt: TGTGCCAGCAGTGAAAATTGGGGCAGGGTCACTGAAGCTTTCTTT
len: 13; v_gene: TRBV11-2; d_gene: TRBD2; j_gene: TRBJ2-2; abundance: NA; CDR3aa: CASTNAGAGELFF; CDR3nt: TGTGCCAGCACTAACGCGGGGGCCGGGGAGCTGTTTTTT
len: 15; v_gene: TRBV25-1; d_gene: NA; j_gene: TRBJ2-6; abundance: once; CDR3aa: CASSDRVTGANVLTF; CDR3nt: TGTGCCAGCAGTGACAGGGTTACCGGGGCCAACGTCCTGACTTTC
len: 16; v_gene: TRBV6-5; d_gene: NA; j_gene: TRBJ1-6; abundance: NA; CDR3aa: CASSSGFDSYNSPLHF; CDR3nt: TGTGCCAGCAGTTCCGGGTTTGACTCCTATAATTCACCCCTCCACTTT
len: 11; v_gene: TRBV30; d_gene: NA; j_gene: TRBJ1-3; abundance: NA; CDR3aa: CAREAGNTIYF; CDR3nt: TGTGCGAGGGAGGCTGGAAACACCATATATTTT
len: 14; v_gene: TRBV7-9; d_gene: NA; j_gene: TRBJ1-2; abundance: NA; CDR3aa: CASSLAGGVGGYTF; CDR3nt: TGTGCCAGCAGCTTAGCGGGCGGGGTTGGTGGCTACACCTTC
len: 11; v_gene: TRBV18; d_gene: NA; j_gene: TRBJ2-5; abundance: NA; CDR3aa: CASSPKETQYF; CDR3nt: TGTGCCAGCTCACCTAAAGAGACCCAGTACTTC
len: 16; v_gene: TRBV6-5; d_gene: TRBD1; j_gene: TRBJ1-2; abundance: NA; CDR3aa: CASSYFRTGRNYGYTF; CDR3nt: TGTGCCAGCAGTTACTTTCGGACAGGCCGCAACTATGGCTACACCTTC
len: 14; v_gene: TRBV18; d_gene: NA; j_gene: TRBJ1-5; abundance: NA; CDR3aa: CASSPGSSNQPQHF; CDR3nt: TGTGCCAGCTCACCAGGGAGTAGCAATCAGCCCCAGCATTTT
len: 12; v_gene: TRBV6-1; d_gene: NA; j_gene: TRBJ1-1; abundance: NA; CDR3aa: CASRMGRREAFF; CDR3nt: TGTGCCAGCAGAATGGGCAGGCGTGAAGCTTTCTTT
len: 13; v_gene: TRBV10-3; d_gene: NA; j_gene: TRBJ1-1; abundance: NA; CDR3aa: CAISESNSPGAFF; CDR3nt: TGTGCCATCAGTGAGTCGAACAGCCCTGGGGCTTTCTTT
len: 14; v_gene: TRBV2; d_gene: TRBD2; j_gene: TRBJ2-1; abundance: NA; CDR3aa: CASSLKGAGTSRFF; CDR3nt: TGTGCCAGCAGCCTGAAAGGGGCTGGGACTAGTCGGTTCTTC
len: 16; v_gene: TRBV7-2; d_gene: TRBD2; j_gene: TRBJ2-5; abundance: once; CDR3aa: CASSLASASGQETQYF; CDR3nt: TGTGCCAGCAGCTTAGCGTCGGCTAGCGGGCAAGAGACCCAGTACTTC
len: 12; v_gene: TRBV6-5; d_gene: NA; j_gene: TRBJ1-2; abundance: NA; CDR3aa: CASTRGTERYTF; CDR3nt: TGTGCCAGCACCAGGGGCACCGAACGCTACACCTTC
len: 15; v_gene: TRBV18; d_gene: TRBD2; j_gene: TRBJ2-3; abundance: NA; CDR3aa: CASSPGLANTDTQYF; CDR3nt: TGTGCCAGCTCACCGGGACTAGCGAACACAGATACGCAGTATTTT